This T cell receptor beta chain is drawn from a study of blood T cell repertoires in COVID-19. For the study at large: Italy, Spain and the United States were the sources of the convalescent and acute COVID-19 samples.

Some clones are missing from TCRdb's copy, which holds only in-frame ones; the method was immunoSEQ multiplex PCR. Among around 98,000 clones, about 81% were seen once, and the ten largest hold around 15%. Germline V gene data show CDR1 as MDHEN and CDR2 as SYDVKM. There are 14 residues in the CDR3. Trimming shortened V by 1 base and J by 4 bases, and 7 bases separated the two germline ends. Sequenced material: peripheral blood. The V and J genes are TRBV28 and TRBJ2-2; D possibly corresponds to TRBD1 (6 bases). The TCR comes from a woman aged 55-75 years with acute or convalescent COVID-19. DNA for the CDR3: TGTGCCAGCAGTTTATCAGGGGCCACCGGGGAGCTGTTTTTT. Its translation: CASSLSGATGELFF. Together with reference TRBV28 and TRBJ2-2, the CDR3 gives the full variable domain: DVKVTQSSRYLVKRTGEKVFLECVQDMDHENMFWYRQDPGLGLRLIYFSYDVKMKEKGDIPEGYSVSREKKERFSLILESASTNQTSMYLCASSLSGATGELFFGEGSRLTVL.